The sequence of this T cell receptor (beta chain) was determined in a study of CD8+ T cells in alopecia areata. Study information: The drug, oral tofacitinib, was given to treated patients at 5 to 10 mg twice daily.

Reverse transcribed after extraction, RNA yielded cDNA as the sequencing template. Assay used: immunoSEQ multiplex PCR; TCRdb lists only in-frame clones, some missing. The sample contains about 170,000 clones, roughly 70% of which appear only once. The clonotype originates from a human donor with alopecia areata. The source material was CD8+ T cells sorted from blood, sampled at week 0.

CDR3 DNA sequence: TGTGCCACCAGCAGAGGCAGGGGCGCCAATAGTGAGCAGTTCTTC. Translation: CATSRGRGANSEQFF. The V and J genes are TRBV15 and TRBJ2-1; D perhaps matches TRBD1 (6 bases). This CDR3 comprises 15 residues. Between the trimmed V and J ends, which lost 1 base and 9 bases, there was a span of 16 bases. The V gene's germline CDR1 is LNHNV and CDR2 YYDKDF (reference sequence).